The rows below give T cell receptor beta chains drawn from one sample of a study of CDR3 diversity in severe acne. TCRdb recomputed calls from the PCR reads with MiXCR, one row per CDR3 protein. The table includes roughly 81,000 distinct CDR3 sequences, roughly half detected once. The sample was blood. The receptors were gathered from a male donor in good health, serving as a control. CDR3s include the opening cysteine and the closing phenylalanine or tryptophan. A D gene is named only where the DNA matches it firmly. Only part of the rows carry a size: once, few, many, or a class if the clone is expanded.

CDR3	DNA	D	J	size	V
CASTDRGGNQPQHF	TGTGCCAGCACCGACAGGGGGGGAAATCAGCCCCAGCATTTT	TRBD1	TRBJ1-5	-	TRBV2
CASTAEPGANVLTF	TGTGCCAGCACCGCCGAGCCCGGGGCCAACGTCCTGACTTTC	-	TRBJ2-6	-	TRBV6-1
CASSEWDGMNTEAFF	TGTGCCAGCAGTGAATGGGACGGCATGAACACTGAAGCTTTCTTT	-	TRBJ1-1	-	TRBV2
CASSPRSDSGRGATYEQYF	TGTGCCAGCAGCCCCCGAAGTGATAGCGGGAGAGGGGCCACCTACGAGCAGTACTTC	TRBD2	TRBJ2-7	-	TRBV2
CASSFVTSYNEQFF	TGTGCCAGCAGCTTTGTTACTAGCTACAATGAGCAGTTCTTC	-	TRBJ2-1	many	TRBV5-6
CASSPQADTEAFF	TGTGCCAGCAGCCCTCAAGCGGACACTGAAGCTTTCTTT	-	TRBJ1-1	-	TRBV7-9
CAIRQTGSSGNTIYF	TGTGCCATCAGGCAGACAGGGAGCTCTGGAAACACCATATATTTT	TRBD1	TRBJ1-3	few	TRBV10-3
CASSRTGGRTGELFF	TGTGCCAGCTCACGGACAGGGGGCCGGACCGGGGAGCTGTTTTTT	TRBD1	TRBJ2-2	many	TRBV18
CATSRDKGNSPLHF	TGTGCCACCAGCAGAGACAAGGGTAATTCACCCCTCCACTTT	-	TRBJ1-6	many	TRBV15
CSAPDRANSPLHF	TGCAGTGCTCCGGACAGGGCTAATTCACCCCTCCACTTT	TRBD1	TRBJ1-6	-	TRBV20-1
CASSLDGKPYEQYF	TGCGCCAGCAGCTTGGATGGCAAGCCCTACGAGCAGTACTTC	-	TRBJ2-7	many	TRBV5-1
CASSLEESLSEQFF	TGTGCCAGCAGTTTAGAGGAGAGCTTAAGTGAGCAGTTCTTC	-	TRBJ2-1	medium-sized	TRBV12-3/TRBV12-4
CASSLREFTDTQYF	TGTGCCAGCAGCTTAAGGGAATTCACAGATACGCAGTATTTT	-	TRBJ2-3	-	TRBV7-6
CASQGFSGRAGEQFF	TGTGCCAGCCAGGGATTTAGCGGGAGGGCCGGTGAGCAGTTCTTC	TRBD2	TRBJ2-1	many	TRBV2
CASSTGQGDHIQYF	TGTGCCAGCAGCACCGGACAGGGGGATCACATTCAGTACTTC	TRBD1	TRBJ2-4	-	TRBV6-6
CSAARLAGVQETQYF	TGCAGTGCGGCCCGACTAGCGGGAGTTCAAGAGACCCAGTACTTC	TRBD2	TRBJ2-5	-	TRBV20-1
CASSPGTGANTRELFF	TGTGCCAGCAGCCCCGGGACAGGGGCGAACACCAGGGAGCTGTTTTTT	TRBD1	TRBJ2-2	-	TRBV7-2
CASSFEPGQGREQYF	TGTGCCAGCAGCTTTGAACCGGGACAGGGACGCGAGCAGTACTTC	TRBD1	TRBJ2-7	-	TRBV28
CASSADRLTEAFF	TGTGCCAGCAGCGCCGACAGGCTAACTGAAGCTTTCTTT	-	TRBJ1-1	-	TRBV11-2
CAIRAGPGEKLFF	TGTGCCATCAGGGCCGGACCCGGCGAAAAACTGTTTTTT	-	TRBJ1-4	once	TRBV10-3
CASSFWVQGRDTEAFF	TGTGCCAGCAGTTTTTGGGTCCAGGGAAGGGACACTGAAGCTTTCTTT	-	TRBJ1-1	many	TRBV28
CAGSGRGVGPSIYEQYF	TGCGCCGGGTCGGGACGGGGGGTGGGGCCGAGTATTTACGAGCAGTACTTC	TRBD2	TRBJ2-7	-	TRBV10-1
CSARPGAEETQYF	TGCAGTGCTAGACCTGGGGCAGAGGAGACCCAGTACTTC	-	TRBJ2-5	-	TRBV20-1
CASSLAVDTQYF	TGCGCCAGCAGCTTGGCCGTAGATACGCAGTATTTT	-	TRBJ2-3	-	TRBV5-1
CASKPDRGLNTEAFF	TGTGCCAGTAAGCCAGACAGGGGTCTGAACACTGAAGCTTTCTTT	TRBD1	TRBJ1-1	-	TRBV19
CASKGQGAQPQHF	TGTGCCAGCAAAGGACAGGGGGCCCAGCCCCAGCATTTT	TRBD1	TRBJ1-5	few	TRBV2
CSVEVRSGRAYVYEQYF	TGCAGCGTTGAAGTCCGTAGCGGGAGGGCCTATGTCTACGAGCAGTACTTC	TRBD2	TRBJ2-7	-	TRBV29-1
CATGRGYGYTF	TGTGCCACCGGGAGGGGCTATGGCTACACCTTC	-	TRBJ1-2	-	TRBV19
CASSLAPGTAYGYTF	TGTGCCAGCAGTTTAGCGCCGGGGACCGCCTATGGCTACACCTTC	-	TRBJ1-2	many	TRBV12-3/TRBV12-4
CSASTGTSVTYEQYF	TGCAGTGCTAGCACCGGGACTAGCGTAACCTACGAGCAGTACTTC	TRBD2	TRBJ2-7	many	TRBV20-1
CSAEGVSGNNSPLHF	TGCAGTGCTGAGGGAGTTTCTGGTAATAATTCACCCCTCCACTTT	-	TRBJ1-6	-	TRBV20-1
CASSGTSASYEQYF	TGTGCCAGTAGCGGGACTAGCGCGTCCTACGAGCAGTACTTC	TRBD2	TRBJ2-7	once	TRBV19
CASSPQQGSYGYTF	TGTGCCAGTAGTCCCCAACAGGGGAGCTATGGCTACACCTTC	TRBD1	TRBJ1-2	-	TRBV19
CASSGLGDLAKNIQYF	TGTGCCAGCTCCGGGTTGGGAGACCTAGCCAAAAACATTCAGTACTTC	-	TRBJ2-4	many	TRBV2
CASSLGKNTEAFF	TGTGCCAGCAGCTTAGGGAAGAACACTGAAGCTTTCTTT	-	TRBJ1-1	few	TRBV7-2